By share, the clone carrying this TCR beta chain counts as medium-sized. Antigen: not known. This record comes from a study of lung T cells in sarcoidosis with Löfgren's syndrome. Study findings and constraints: Paired TRAV12-1/TRBV2 TCRs showed CDR3 homology and preferential pairing.

TCRdb reanalysed the reads using MiXCR and keeps one entry per CDR3 protein. Among several thousand distinct CDR3 sequences listed, around 21% were seen once. The CDR3 totals 14 residues. Trimming stripped 5 bases from V and 1 base from J, with 9 bases between. Germline V CDR1 and CDR2: LNHDA, SQIVND (reference sequence). This TCR was sampled from a human donor with sarcoidosis (Löfgren's syndrome or another form), or a control subject (not recorded which). Sequencing was done on a sample of CD4+ T cells from bronchoalveolar lavage fluid. The chain employs TRBV19 and TRBJ1-5; D is uncertain. Here the CDR3 reads CASSVMGSNQPQHF. The CDR3 nucleotides read TGTGCCAGTAGTGTGATGGGGAGCAATCAGCCCCAGCATTTT. Variable domain in full (rest from reference TRBV19 and TRBJ1-5): DGGITQSPKYLFRKEGQNVTLSCEQNLNHDAMYWYRQDPGQGLRLIYYSQIVNDFQKGDIAEGYSVSREKKESFPLTVTSAQKNPTAFYLCASSVMGSNQPQHFGDGTRLSIL.